This TCR beta chain was recorded in a study of cytomegalovirus exposure and HLA in healthy donors. The overall study: An earlier analysis identified approximately 120 million unique TCR beta sequences in 150 million to 200 million T cells. Findings of the study overall: TCR beta sequences reportedly predicted most subjects' HLA-A and HLA-B alleles accurately. Investigators reported some 150 TCR beta chains as tied to cytomegalovirus.

This CDR3 contains 14 residues. Between the trimmed V and J ends, which lost 7 bases and 0 bases, there was a span of 9 bases. Per germline, CDR1 SNHLY and CDR2 FYNNEI. The primer mix had 60 Vbeta and 13 Jbeta primers. Only in-frame clones appear in the TCRdb table, and some are missing; sequencing was by immunoSEQ multiplex PCR. Of roughly 100,000 clones listed, around 76% are singletons. To note about this clone: Its target is not known.

The source is a man in his forties in good health and CMV-seropositive. Sequenced input: PBMCs. The genes are TRBV2 and TRBJ1-4; D gene ambiguous. CDR3 sequence: CASKRSATNEKLFF. CDR3 bases: TGTGCCAGCAAGCGGTCTGCAACTAATGAAAAACTGTTTTTT. The complete variable domain, with remaining parts taken from reference TRBV2 and TRBJ1-4, reads EPEVTQTPSHQVTQMGQEVILRCVPISNHLYFYWYRQILGQKVEFLVSFYNNEISEKSEIFDDQFSVERPDGSNFTLKIRSTKLEDSAMYFCASKRSATNEKLFFGSGTQLSVL.